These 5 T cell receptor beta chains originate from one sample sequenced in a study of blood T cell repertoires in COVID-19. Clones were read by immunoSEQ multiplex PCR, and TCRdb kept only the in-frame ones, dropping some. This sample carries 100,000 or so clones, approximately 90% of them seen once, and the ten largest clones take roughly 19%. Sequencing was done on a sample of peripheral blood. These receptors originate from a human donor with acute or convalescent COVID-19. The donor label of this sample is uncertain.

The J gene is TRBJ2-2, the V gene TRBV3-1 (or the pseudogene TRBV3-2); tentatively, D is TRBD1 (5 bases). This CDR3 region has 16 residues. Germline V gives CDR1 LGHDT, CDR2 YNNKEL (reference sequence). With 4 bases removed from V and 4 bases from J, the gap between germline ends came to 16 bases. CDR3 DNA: TGTGCCAGCAGCCTCTGGGGCCAAAGAGGCACCGGGGAGCTGTTTTTT. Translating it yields CASSLWGQRGTGELFF.

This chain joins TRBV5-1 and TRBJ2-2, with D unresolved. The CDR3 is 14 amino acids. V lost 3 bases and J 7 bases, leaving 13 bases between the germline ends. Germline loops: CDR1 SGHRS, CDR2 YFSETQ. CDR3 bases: TGCGCCAGCAGCTCCCTGTCGGTTGGCGGGGAGCTGTTTTTT. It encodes CASSSLSVGGELFF.

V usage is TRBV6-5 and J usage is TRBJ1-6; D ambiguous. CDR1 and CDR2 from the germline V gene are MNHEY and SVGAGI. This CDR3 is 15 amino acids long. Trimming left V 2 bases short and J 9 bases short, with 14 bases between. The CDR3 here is CASSYGQPDLSPLHF. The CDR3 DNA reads TGTGCCAGCAGTTACGGGCAGCCAGACCTTTCACCCCTCCACTTT.

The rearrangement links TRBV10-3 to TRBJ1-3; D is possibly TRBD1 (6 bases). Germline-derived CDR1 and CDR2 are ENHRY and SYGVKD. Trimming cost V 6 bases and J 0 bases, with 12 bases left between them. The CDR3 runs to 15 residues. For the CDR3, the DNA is TGTGCCATCAGCCCGGGACAAGTCTCTGGAAACACCATATATTTT. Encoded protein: CAISPGQVSGNTIYF.

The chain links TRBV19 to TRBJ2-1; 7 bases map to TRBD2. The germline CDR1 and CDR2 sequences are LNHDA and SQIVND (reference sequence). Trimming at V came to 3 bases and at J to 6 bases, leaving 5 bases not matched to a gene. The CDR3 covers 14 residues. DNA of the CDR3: TGTGCCAGTAGTATGCAGACTAGCAGCAATGAGCAGTTCTTC. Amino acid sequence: CASSMQTSSNEQFF.